This T cell receptor beta chain was documented in a study of T cell repertoires in ileal Crohn's disease. About the research overall: Less than 45% were active smokers at surgery; median disease duration was nearly eight years. Findings and caveats of the study: Mucosal expansions were suggested to be mainly CD8 T cells. Endoscopic recurrence occurred in every patient whose clonality exceeded 26.8%.

TCRdb's table, derived via immunoSEQ multiplex PCR, lists solely in-frame clones and lacks some. The repertoire holds about 1,700 clones, with roughly four fifths as singletons. About this clone itself: The antigen remains unidentified.

Looked up from germline, CDR1 is SGHRS and CDR2 is YFSETQ. V gave up 4 bases and J gave up 7 bases; unmatched junction bases: 7. The CDR3 loop spans 15 amino acids. This rearrangement joins TRBV5-1 to TRBJ2-7; 14 bases line up with TRBD2. Sequenced: ileal tissue. This sequence was found in an adult with Crohn's disease. The CDR3 DNA follows: TGCGCCAGCAGCGGCGGACTAGCGGGGGGCGGTGAGCAGTACTTC. Translation: CASSGGLAGGGEQYF.